A single TCR beta chain is shown here with its context. Its antigen is not identified. Method: immunoSEQ multiplex PCR; TCRdb's copy keeps in-frame clones and lacks some. This table has about 40,000 clones, around 84% appearing once. Germline CDR1 MNHEY, CDR2 SMNVEV (reference sequence). The CDR3 covers 19 residues. J lost 0 bases, V lost 5 bases, and 16 bases had no gene match. The sample is drawn from a study of OX40 agonist ivuxolimab in advanced cancers. Study information: With ivuxolimab, an agonistic anti-OX40 (CD134) antibody, patients were treated.

Broader study findings: Both CD4+ and CD8+ T cell populations in blood had undergone clonal expansion by week 6 at 0.1 to 3.0 mg/kg. CD8+ T cells averaged more expanded clones than CD4+. Clonal expansion in partial responders at 0.1-3.0 mg/kg ranked among the lowest.

V is TRBV27 and J is TRBJ1-5; 7 bases map to TRBD1. The source was CD4+ or CD8+ T cells sorted from blood, collected in a trial of the OX40 agonist ivuxolimab. The sequence came from an adult with an advanced solid tumor such as melanoma, head and neck, liver or kidney cancer. CDR3 sequence (DNA): TGTGCCAGCAGTCCGGTAGGACAGGAATTTCATTATAGCAATCAGCCCCAGCATTTT. Translation: CASSPVGQEFHYSNQPQHF.